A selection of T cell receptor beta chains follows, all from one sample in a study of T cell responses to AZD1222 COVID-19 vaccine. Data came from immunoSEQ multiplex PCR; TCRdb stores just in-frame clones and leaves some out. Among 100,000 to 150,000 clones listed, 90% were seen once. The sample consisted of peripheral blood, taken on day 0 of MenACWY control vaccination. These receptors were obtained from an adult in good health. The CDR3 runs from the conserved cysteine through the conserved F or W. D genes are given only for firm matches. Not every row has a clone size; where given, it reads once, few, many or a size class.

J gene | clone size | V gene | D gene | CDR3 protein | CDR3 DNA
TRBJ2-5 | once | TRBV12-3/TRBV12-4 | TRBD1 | CASSLVQGVTQYF | TGTGCCAGCAGTTTAGTTCAGGGGGTGACCCAGTACTTC
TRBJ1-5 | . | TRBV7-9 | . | CASSLDADQPQHF | TGTGCCAGCAGCTTGGATGCGGATCAGCCCCAGCATTTT
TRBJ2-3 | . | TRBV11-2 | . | CASSLTGMATDTQYF | TGTGCCAGCAGCCTAACAGGGATGGCTACAGATACGCAGTATTTT
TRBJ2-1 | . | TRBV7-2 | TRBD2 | CASSSAGLAGAYNEQFF | TGTGCCAGCAGCTCCGCTGGACTAGCGGGAGCCTACAATGAGCAGTTCTTC
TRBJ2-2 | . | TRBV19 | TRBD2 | CASSIGLAGRSNTGELFF | TGTGCCAGTAGTATCGGACTAGCGGGGCGTTCGAACACCGGGGAGCTGTTTTTT
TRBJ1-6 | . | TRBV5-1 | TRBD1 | CASSLERQGISPLHF | TGCGCCAGCAGCTTGGAGAGACAGGGGATTTCACCCCTCCACTTT
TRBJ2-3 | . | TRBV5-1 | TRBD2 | CASSQPSGTSTDTQYF | TGCGCCAGCAGCCAACCTAGCGGAACCAGCACAGATACGCAGTATTTT
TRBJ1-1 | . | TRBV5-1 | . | CASSLLGGLRNTEAFF | TGCGCCAGCAGCTTGCTGGGGGGCTTGAGGAACACTGAAGCTTTCTTT
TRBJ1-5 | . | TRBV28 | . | CASRVRNQPQHF | TGTGCCAGCAGGGTCCGGAATCAGCCCCAGCATTTT
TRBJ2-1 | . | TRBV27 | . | CASSPKGGYNEQFF | TGTGCCAGCAGTCCAAAAGGGGGGTACAATGAGCAGTTCTTC
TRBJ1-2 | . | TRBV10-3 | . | CAISESKDGYTF | TGTGCCATCAGTGAGTCGAAGGATGGCTACACCTTC
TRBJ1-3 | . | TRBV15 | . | CATSRGNSPSSGNTIYF | TGTGCCACCAGCAGAGGGAACAGTCCGAGCTCTGGAAACACCATATATTTT
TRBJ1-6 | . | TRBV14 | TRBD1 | CASSPRTGGLSPLHF | TGTGCCAGCAGCCCCCGGACAGGGGGATTGTCACCCCTCCACTTT
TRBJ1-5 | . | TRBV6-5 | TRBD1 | CASTSDRGLGQPQHF | TGTGCCAGCACCTCGGACAGGGGGCTTGGTCAGCCCCAGCATTTT
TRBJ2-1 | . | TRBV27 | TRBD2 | CASEGLPAGGEQFF | TGTGCCAGCGAGGGTTTACCAGCGGGGGGAGAGCAGTTCTTC
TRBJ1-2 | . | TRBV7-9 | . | CASSSRQASGLRNGYTF | TGTGCCAGCAGCTCAAGACAGGCGTCCGGCCTTCGGAATGGCTACACCTTC
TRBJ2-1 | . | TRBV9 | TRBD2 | CASSVGAGAYNEQFF | TGTGCCAGCAGCGTAGGGGCGGGAGCCTACAATGAGCAGTTCTTC
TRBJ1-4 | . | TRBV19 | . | CASSDPGTDEKLFF | TGTGCCAGTAGTGATCCAGGGACGGATGAAAAACTGTTTTTT
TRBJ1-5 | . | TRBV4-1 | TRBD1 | CASSPTGNSNQPQHF | TGCGCCAGCAGCCCGACAGGGAATAGCAATCAGCCCCAGCATTTT
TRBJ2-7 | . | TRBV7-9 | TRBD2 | CASSLAGLADYEQYF | TGTGCCAGCAGCTTAGCGGGACTAGCGGACTACGAGCAGTACTTC
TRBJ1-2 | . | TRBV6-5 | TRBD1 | CASRPPGQPYGYTF | TGTGCCAGCAGGCCCCCGGGACAGCCTTATGGCTACACCTTC
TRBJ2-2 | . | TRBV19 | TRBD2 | CASRTTSGGWNTGELFF | TGTGCCAGTAGGACGACTAGCGGGGGGTGGAACACCGGGGAGCTGTTTTTT
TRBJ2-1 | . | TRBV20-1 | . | CSARDWPPFF | TGCAGTGCTAGAGATTGGCCCCCGTTCTTC
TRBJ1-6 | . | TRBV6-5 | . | CASRGAGTYNSPLHF | TGTGCCAGCAGAGGAGCGGGAACCTATAATTCACCCCTCCACTTT
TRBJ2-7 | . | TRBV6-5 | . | CASSYSLPTPNEQYF | TGTGCCAGCAGTTACTCCCTACCTACCCCCAACGAGCAGTACTTC
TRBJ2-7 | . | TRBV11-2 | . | CASSQLGTTYEQYF | TGTGCCAGCAGCCAACTCGGGACGACCTACGAGCAGTACTTC
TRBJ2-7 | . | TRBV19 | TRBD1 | CASSVTGTGAYEQYF | TGTGCCAGTAGTGTAACCGGGACAGGAGCCTACGAGCAGTACTTC
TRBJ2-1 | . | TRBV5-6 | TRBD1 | CASRGTRDRVYNEQFF | TGTGCCAGCAGAGGGACCCGGGACAGGGTTTACAATGAGCAGTTCTTC
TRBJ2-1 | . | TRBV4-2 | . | CASSQAGSGEQFF | TGTGCCAGCAGCCAAGCCGGGTCCGGTGAGCAGTTCTTC
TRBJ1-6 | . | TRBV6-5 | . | CASSYSISGNKSPLHF | TGTGCCAGCAGTTACTCGATTTCGGGGAACAAATCACCCCTCCACTTT
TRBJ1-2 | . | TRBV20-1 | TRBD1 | CSATTGGGYTF | TGCAGTGCTACAACAGGGGGTGGCTACACCTTC
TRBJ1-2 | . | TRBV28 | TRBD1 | CASSFNRGSGGYTF | TGTGCCAGCAGTTTTAACAGGGGGTCGGGCGGCTACACCTTC
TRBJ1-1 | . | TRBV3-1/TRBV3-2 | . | CASSQVSGRGEAFF | TGTGCCAGCAGCCAAGTGTCGGGCAGGGGCGAAGCTTTCTTT
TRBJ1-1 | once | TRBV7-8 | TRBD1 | CASSLSRGPPAFF | TGTGCCAGCAGCTTATCCAGGGGGCCCCCGGCTTTCTTT
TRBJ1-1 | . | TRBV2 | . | CASSERGLMNTEAFF | TGTGCCAGCAGTGAAAGGGGCCTCATGAACACTGAAGCTTTCTTT
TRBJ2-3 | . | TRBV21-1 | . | CASSKDYDPIGDTQYF | TGTGCCAGCAGCAAAGATTATGACCCCATTGGGGATACGCAGTATTTT